Here is one T cell receptor (beta chain) with its context. Its matching antigen is unknown. The trim removed 6 bases at V and 0 bases at J, leaving 13 bases unmatched. Germline V gene lookup returns CDR1 MDHEN and CDR2 SYDVKM. This CDR3 region has 17 residues. The sample originates from a study of beta chain features in type 1 diabetes. Points from the study as a whole: Type 1 diabetes patients had TCRB CDR3s that were shorter (moderately but significantly so) in all four CD4+ subsets. TCRB repertoires of naive, central memory and Treg cells appeared more similar among patients than among healthy donors.

It was via CD45RO/CCR7/CD25/CD127/CD95/CD27 that CD4+ naive, central memory, regulatory and stem cell-like memory cells were sorted. Each of the sorted populations had a purity greater than 98%. Expressed TCRB transcripts were sequenced after all isolated RNA was converted to cDNA. TCRdb's copy holds only in-frame clones and misses some; the assay was immunoSEQ multiplex PCR. The table has around 330,000 clones, roughly 9.6% seen once. This sequence originates from a woman aged 30 to 39 in good health. The V and J genes are TRBV28 and TRBJ2-7, with 8 nucleotides matching TRBD1. Input material: naive CD4+ T cells from blood. The CDR3: CASSPTMRTGISYEQYF. The CDR3 coding sequence is TGTGCCAGCAGCCCGACCATGCGGACAGGGATCTCCTACGAGCAGTACTTC. Based on the CDR3 plus reference TRBV28 and TRBJ2-7, the full variable domain is DVKVTQSSRYLVKRTGEKVFLECVQDMDHENMFWYRQDPGLGLRLIYFSYDVKMKEKGDIPEGYSVSREKKERFSLILESASTNQTSMYLCASSPTMRTGISYEQYFGPGTRLTVT.